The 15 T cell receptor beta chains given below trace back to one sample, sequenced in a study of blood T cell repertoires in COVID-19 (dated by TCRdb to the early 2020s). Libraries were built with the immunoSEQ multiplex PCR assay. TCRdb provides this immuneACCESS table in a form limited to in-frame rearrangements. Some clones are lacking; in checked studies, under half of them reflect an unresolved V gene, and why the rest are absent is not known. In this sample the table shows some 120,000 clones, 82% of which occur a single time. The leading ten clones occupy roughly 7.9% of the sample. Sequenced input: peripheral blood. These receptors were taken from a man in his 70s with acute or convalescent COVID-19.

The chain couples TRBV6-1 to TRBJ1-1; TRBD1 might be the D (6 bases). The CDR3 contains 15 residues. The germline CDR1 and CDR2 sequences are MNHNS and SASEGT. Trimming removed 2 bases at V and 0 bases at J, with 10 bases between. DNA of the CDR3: TGTGCCAGCAGTGAAAAGACAGGAATGAACACTGAAGCTTTCTTT. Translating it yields CASSEKTGMNTEAFF.

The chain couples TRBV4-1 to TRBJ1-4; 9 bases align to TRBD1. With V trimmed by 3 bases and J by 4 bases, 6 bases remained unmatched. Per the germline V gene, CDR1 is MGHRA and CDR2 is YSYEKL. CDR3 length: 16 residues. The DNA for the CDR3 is TGCGCCAGCAGCCAGACCGGGACAGGGAATAATGAAAAACTGTTTTTT. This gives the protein CASSQTGTGNNEKLFF.

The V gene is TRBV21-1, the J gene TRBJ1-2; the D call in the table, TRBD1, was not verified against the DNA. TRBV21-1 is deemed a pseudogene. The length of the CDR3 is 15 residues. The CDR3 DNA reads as TGTGCCAGCAGCAATGGGACGACAGGGCCGAATGGCTACACCTTC. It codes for CASSNGTTGPNGYTF.

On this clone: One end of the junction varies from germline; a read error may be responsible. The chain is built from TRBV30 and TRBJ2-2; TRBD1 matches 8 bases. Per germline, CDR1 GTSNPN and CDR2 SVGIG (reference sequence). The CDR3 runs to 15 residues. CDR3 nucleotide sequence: TGTACCTGGAGTGTTCGGGACAGGATAGCCGGGGAGCTGTTTTTT. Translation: CTWSVRDRIAGELFF.

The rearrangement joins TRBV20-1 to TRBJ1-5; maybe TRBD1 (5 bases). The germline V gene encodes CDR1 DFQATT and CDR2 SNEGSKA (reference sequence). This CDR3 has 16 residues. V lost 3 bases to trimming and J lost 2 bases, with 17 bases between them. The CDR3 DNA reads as TGCAGTGCTAGTCAGGGCACCCCCATTGGCAATCAGCCCCAGCATTTT. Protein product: CSASQGTPIGNQPQHF.

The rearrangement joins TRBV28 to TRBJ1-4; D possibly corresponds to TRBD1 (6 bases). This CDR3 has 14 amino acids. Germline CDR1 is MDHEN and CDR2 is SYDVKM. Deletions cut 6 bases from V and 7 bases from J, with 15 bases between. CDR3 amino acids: CASRLGGGSEKLFF. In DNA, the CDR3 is TGTGCCAGCAGGTTAGGGGGAGGTAGTGAAAAACTGTTTTTT. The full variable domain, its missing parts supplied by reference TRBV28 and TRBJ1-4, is DVKVTQSSRYLVKRTGEKVFLECVQDMDHENMFWYRQDPGLGLRLIYFSYDVKMKEKGDIPEGYSVSREKKERFSLILESASTNQTSMYLCASRLGGGSEKLFFGSGTQLSVL.

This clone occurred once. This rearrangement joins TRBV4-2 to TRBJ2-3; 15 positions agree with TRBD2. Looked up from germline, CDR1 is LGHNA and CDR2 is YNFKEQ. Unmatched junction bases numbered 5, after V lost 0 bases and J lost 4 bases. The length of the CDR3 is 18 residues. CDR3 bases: TGTGCCAGCAGCCAAGAGGCTAGGACTAGCGGGGGGGCAGATACGCAGTATTTT. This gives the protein CASSQEARTSGGADTQYF.

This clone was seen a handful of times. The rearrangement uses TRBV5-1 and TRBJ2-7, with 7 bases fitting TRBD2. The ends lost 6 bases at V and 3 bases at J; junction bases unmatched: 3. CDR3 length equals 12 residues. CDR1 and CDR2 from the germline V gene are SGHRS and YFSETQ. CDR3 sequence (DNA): TGCGCCAGCACCCGGGACTACTACGAGCAGTACTTC. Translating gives CASTRDYYEQYF.

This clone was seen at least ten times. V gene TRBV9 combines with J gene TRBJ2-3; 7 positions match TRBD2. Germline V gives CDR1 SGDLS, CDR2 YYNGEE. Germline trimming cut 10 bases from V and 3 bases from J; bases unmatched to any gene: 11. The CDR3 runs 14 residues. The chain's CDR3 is CASAAWGGTDTQYF. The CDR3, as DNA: TGTGCCTCCGCGGCTTGGGGGGGGACAGATACGCAGTATTTT.

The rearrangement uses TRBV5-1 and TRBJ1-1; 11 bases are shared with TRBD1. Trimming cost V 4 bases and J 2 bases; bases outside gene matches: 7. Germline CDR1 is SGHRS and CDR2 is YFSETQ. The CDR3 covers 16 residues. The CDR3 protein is CASSPGTGGFNTEAFF. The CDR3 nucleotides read TGCGCCAGCAGCCCCGGGACAGGGGGTTTCAACACTGAAGCTTTCTTT.

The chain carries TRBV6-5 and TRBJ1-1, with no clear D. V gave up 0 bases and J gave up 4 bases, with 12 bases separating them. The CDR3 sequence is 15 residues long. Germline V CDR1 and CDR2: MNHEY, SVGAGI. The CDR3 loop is CASSYSPQMVTEAFF. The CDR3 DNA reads TGTGCCAGCAGTTACTCCCCACAAATGGTCACTGAAGCTTTCTTT.

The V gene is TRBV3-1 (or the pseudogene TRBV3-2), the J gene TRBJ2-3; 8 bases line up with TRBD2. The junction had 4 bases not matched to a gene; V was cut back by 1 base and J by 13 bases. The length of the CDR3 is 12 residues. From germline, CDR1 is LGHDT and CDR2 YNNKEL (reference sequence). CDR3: CASSQGAGVEYF. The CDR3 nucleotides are TGTGCCAGCAGCCAAGGAGCGGGGGTGGAGTATTTT.

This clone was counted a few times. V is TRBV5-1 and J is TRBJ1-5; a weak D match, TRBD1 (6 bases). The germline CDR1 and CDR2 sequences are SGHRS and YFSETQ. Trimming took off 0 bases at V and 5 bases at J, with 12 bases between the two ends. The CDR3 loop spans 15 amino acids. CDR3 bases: TGCGCCAGCAGCTTGGCAGGGGCCTCCGATCAGCCCCAGCATTTT. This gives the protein CASSLAGASDQPQHF.

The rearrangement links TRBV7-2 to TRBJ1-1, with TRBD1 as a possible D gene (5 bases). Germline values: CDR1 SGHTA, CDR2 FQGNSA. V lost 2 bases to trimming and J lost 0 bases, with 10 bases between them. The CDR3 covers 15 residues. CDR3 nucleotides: TGTGCCAGCAGCTTATCGGTAGGGGTGAACACTGAAGCTTTCTTT. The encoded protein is CASSLSVGVNTEAFF.

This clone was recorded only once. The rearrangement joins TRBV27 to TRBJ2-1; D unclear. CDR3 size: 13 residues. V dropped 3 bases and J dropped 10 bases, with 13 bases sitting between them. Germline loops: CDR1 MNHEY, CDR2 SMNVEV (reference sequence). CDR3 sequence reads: CASSFADSREQFF. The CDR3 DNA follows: TGTGCCAGCAGTTTCGCGGATTCGAGGGAGCAGTTCTTC.